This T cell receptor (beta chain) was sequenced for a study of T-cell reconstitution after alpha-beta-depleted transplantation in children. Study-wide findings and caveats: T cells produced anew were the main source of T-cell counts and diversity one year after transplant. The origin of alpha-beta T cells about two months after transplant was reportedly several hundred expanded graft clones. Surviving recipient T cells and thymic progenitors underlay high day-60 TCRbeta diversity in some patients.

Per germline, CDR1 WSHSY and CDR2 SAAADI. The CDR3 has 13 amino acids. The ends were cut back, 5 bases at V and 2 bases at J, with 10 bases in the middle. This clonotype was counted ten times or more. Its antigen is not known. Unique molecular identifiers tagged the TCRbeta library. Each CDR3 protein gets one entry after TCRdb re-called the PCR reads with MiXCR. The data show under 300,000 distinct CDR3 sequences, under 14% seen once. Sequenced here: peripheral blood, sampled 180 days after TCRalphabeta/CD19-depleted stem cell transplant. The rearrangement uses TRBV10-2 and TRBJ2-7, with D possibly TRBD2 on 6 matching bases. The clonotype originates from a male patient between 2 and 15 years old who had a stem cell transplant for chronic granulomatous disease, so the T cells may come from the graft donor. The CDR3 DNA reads TGCGCCAGCAGTTACGGGGAGGCCTACGAGCAGTACTTC. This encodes CASSYGEAYEQYF.